One sample yielded the 28 T cell receptor beta chains listed below, sequenced in a study of T cells in localized non-small cell lung cancer. Method: immunoSEQ multiplex PCR; TCRdb's copy keeps in-frame clones and lacks some. The sample comprises around 92,000 clones, approximately 91% of which are singletons, and roughly 3.9% rests with the top ten. The input for sequencing was PBMCs, taken before any cancer treatment. The receptors come from a woman aged 40-69 years with stage II squamous cell lung carcinoma.

The chain has TRBV27 and TRBJ1-1; D may be TRBD1 (6 bases). Germline assignment: CDR1 MNHEY and CDR2 SMNVEV (reference sequence). Trimming took 1 base from V and 10 from J, leaving 16 bases between them. This CDR3 contains 14 residues. Written as DNA, the CDR3 is TGTGCCAGCAGTTTATACCCCGAGACAGGACTAGCTTTCTTT. It is translated as CASSLYPETGLAFF.

The rearrangement joins TRBV29-1 to TRBJ2-1; 8 nucleotides agree with TRBD2. Germline CDR1 is SQVTM and CDR2 is ANQGSEA. The ends lost 6 bases at V and 0 bases at J; junction bases unmatched: 7. The CDR3 covers 15 residues. This CDR3 is CSVVGGASSYNEQFF. DNA for the CDR3: TGCAGCGTCGTCGGGGGGGCCAGCTCCTACAATGAGCAGTTCTTC.

The chain carries TRBV6-5 and TRBJ2-5, with 7 bases lining up with TRBD1. J lost 6 bases, V lost 4 bases, and 8 bases had no gene match. In germline, CDR1 is MNHEY, CDR2 SVGAGI. The CDR3 is 14 amino acids. The CDR3 DNA follows: TGTGCCAGCAGTTCGCCTGGACAGGCCCAGACCCAGTACTTC. It codes for CASSSPGQAQTQYF.

V usage is TRBV11-2 and J usage is TRBJ2-7; TRBD2 aligns across 12 bases. The germline V gene has CDR1 SGHAT and CDR2 FQNNGV. The V and J ends lost 3 bases and 3 bases, in that order; junction bases with no gene match: 3. The CDR3 has 15 residues. In DNA form, the CDR3 reads TGTGCCAGCAGCTTTAGGACTAGCGGGATCTACGAGCAGTACTTC. The encoded protein is CASSFRTSGIYEQYF.

Comment on this clone: The identical CDR3 is also encoded by other nucleotide sequences in the sample. The rearrangement links TRBV15 to TRBJ2-7, with TRBD2 identical over 12 bases. From germline, CDR1 is LNHNV and CDR2 YYDKDF (reference sequence). After removal of 3 bases from V and 4 bases from J, the junction contained 4 bases not matched to a gene. This CDR3 comprises 15 residues. As DNA, the CDR3 is TGTGCCACCAGCAGGAGGACTAGCGGGACTTACGAGCAGTACTTC. Encoded protein: CATSRRTSGTYEQYF.

This clone came up once. The rearrangement links TRBV19 to TRBJ1-3; D remains ambiguous. The length of the CDR3 is 13 residues. Germline V lookup: CDR1 LNHDA, CDR2 SQIVND (reference sequence). Between the trimmed V and J ends, which lost 8 bases and 0 bases, there was a span of 8 bases. The CDR3 DNA is TGTGCCAGTCGGCGAAGCTCTGGAAACACCATATATTTT. It encodes CASRRSSGNTIYF.

V usage is TRBV6-1 and J usage is TRBJ2-2; TRBD2 is a possible D gene (6 bases). The germline V and J ends were trimmed by 0 bases and 4 bases, with 12 bases remaining between them. There are 16 residues in the CDR3. CDR1 MNHNS and CDR2 SASEGT come from the germline V gene. The CDR3 here is CASSEAVGGRTGELFF. The CDR3 DNA is TGTGCCAGCAGTGAAGCGGTCGGGGGTCGCACCGGGGAGCTGTTTTTT.

The rearrangement links TRBV6-6 to TRBJ2-5; either TRBD1 or TRBD2 may fit D (5 bases each). V shed 5 bases and J shed 5 bases, with 18 bases lying between them. The germline CDR1 and CDR2 sequences are MNHNY and SVGAGI (reference sequence). The CDR3 spans 15 residues. The CDR3 bases are TGTGCCAGCAGTGCCTCCTCGGGGACGGGGGAGACCCAGTACTTC. It translates to CASSASSGTGETQYF.

The V call is TRBV5-4, the J call TRBJ2-7; a weak D match, TRBD2 (5 bases). The CDR3 runs to 13 residues. V dropped 2 bases and J dropped 0 bases, with 6 bases sitting between them. In germline, CDR1 is SGHNT, CDR2 YYREEE (reference sequence). CDR3 sequence reads: CASSFGDSYEQYF. For the CDR3, the DNA is TGTGCCAGCAGCTTCGGGGACTCCTACGAGCAGTACTTC.

In its sample, this clone was seen a few times. The V gene is TRBV5-4, the J gene TRBJ2-6, with 10 bases fitting TRBD2. The germline V gene has CDR1 SGHNT and CDR2 YYREEE (reference sequence). The CDR3 contains 19 residues. V was pared by 4 bases and J by 4 bases, with 14 bases of the junction left unmatched. The CDR3 sequence: CASSPRLAGVGSGANVLTF. Here the CDR3 DNA reads TGTGCCAGCAGCCCCAGGCTAGCGGGAGTGGGTTCCGGGGCCAACGTCCTGACTTTC.

V gene TRBV25-1 combines with J gene TRBJ2-1, with 8 bases aligning to TRBD2. CDR1 MGHDK and CDR2 SYGVNS come from the germline V gene. The V segment lost 10 bases and the J segment 0 bases; nucleotides outside the gene matches: 8. This CDR3 region has 15 residues. In DNA, the CDR3 is TGTGCCACCGGGACTAGGGGGTTCTCCTACAATGAGCAGTTCTTC. This gives the protein CATGTRGFSYNEQFF.

This sequence joins TRBV5-8 and TRBJ2-4, with TRBD1 as a possible D gene (6 bases). The germline CDR1 and CDR2 sequences are SGHTS and YDEGEE. Trimming cost V 4 bases and J 7 bases, with 18 bases left between them. The CDR3 has 15 amino acids. The CDR3 spells CASSTGHKGGNIQYF. DNA of the CDR3: TGTGCCAGCAGCACGGGACATAAGGGCGGGAACATTCAGTACTTC. The full variable domain, rest sourced from reference TRBV5-8 and TRBJ2-4, is EAGVTQSPTHLIKTRGQQATLRCSPISGHTSVYWYQQALGLGLQFLLWYDEGEERNRGNFPPRFSGRQFPNYSSELNVNALELEDSALYLCASSTGHKGGNIQYFGAGTRLSVL.

The V gene is TRBV7-8, the J gene TRBJ1-1; 8 nucleotides match TRBD1. After removal of 3 bases from V and 11 bases from J, the junction contained 2 bases not matched to a gene. CDR1 and CDR2 from the germline V gene are SGHVS and FQNEAQ. CDR3 length equals 11 residues. CDR3 region: CASSLGQAAFF. As DNA, the CDR3 is TGTGCCAGCAGCTTGGGACAGGCGGCTTTCTTT.

The chain joins TRBV27 to TRBJ2-3; 8 nucleotides line up with TRBD2. Germline trimming cut 4 bases from V and 1 base from J; bases unmatched to any gene: 10. The CDR3 sequence is 17 residues long. Per germline, CDR1 MNHEY and CDR2 SMNVEV (reference sequence). CDR3: CASSYILTRGGTDTQYF. The CDR3 bases are TGTGCCAGCAGTTATATACTAACGCGGGGGGGCACAGATACGCAGTATTTT.

V is TRBV5-4 and J is TRBJ2-7; 7 nucleotides line up with TRBD2. V shed 4 bases and J 9 bases; nucleotides not matched to a gene: 10. CDR3 length equals 13 residues. Germline CDR1 and CDR2: SGHNT and YYREEE (reference sequence). CDR3 DNA sequence: TGTGCCAGCAGCGGGATGGAGCGGGGACTGCAGTACTTC. Residues: CASSGMERGLQYF. Combining the CDR3 with reference TRBV5-4 and TRBJ2-7 gives the whole variable domain ETGVTQSPTHLIKTRGQQVTLRCSSQSGHNTVSWYQQALGQGPQFIFQYYREEENGRGNFPPRFSGLQFPNYSSELNVNALELDDSALYLCASSGMERGLQYFGPGTRLTVT.

The rearrangement uses TRBV28 and TRBJ2-7; D gene uncertain. Trimming cost V 10 bases and J 1 base, with 8 bases left between them. Germline values: CDR1 MDHEN, CDR2 SYDVKM. The CDR3 is 11 amino acids. CDR3 in DNA: TGTGCCACCGGAATTTCCTACGAGCAGTACTTC. Protein sequence: CATGISYEQYF.

The CDR3 region has the DNA TGTGCCACCCGAAAATCGAACACTGAAGCTTTCTTT. The encoded protein is CATRKSNTEAFF. The gene calls are TRBV15 and TRBJ1-1; D remains ambiguous. This CDR3 region has 12 residues. Germline V gene lookup returns CDR1 LNHNV and CDR2 YYDKDF (reference sequence). Trimming left V 8 bases short and J 1 base short, with 8 bases between.

The V and J genes are TRBV6-5 and TRBJ1-3; 9 bases match TRBD1. The V gene end was trimmed by 2 bases and the J gene end by 4 bases; junction bases not matched to a gene: 6. CDR1 MNHEY and CDR2 SVGAGI come from the germline V gene. This CDR3 has 16 amino acids. CDR3: CASSYITTGGGNTIYF. CDR3 DNA: TGTGCCAGCAGTTACATCACGACAGGGGGAGGAAACACCATATATTTT.

The CDR3 region is CASSLADLSNQPQHF. DNA of the CDR3: TGTGCCAGCAGCCTTGCCGACCTTAGCAATCAGCCCCAGCATTTT. The chain is built from TRBV2 and TRBJ1-5; no definite D call. Per germline, CDR1 SNHLY and CDR2 FYNNEI. Trimming shortened V by 6 bases and J by 0 bases, and 12 bases separated the two germline ends. The CDR3 has 15 amino acids. Using reference TRBV2 and TRBJ1-5 for the parts outside the CDR3, the full variable domain is EPEVTQTPSHQVTQMGQEVILRCVPISNHLYFYWYRQILGQKVEFLVSFYNNEISEKSEIFDDQFSVERPDGSNFTLKIRSTKLEDSAMYFCASSLADLSNQPQHFGDGTRLSIL.

The rearrangement links TRBV5-4 to TRBJ1-2; TRBD1 is a possible D gene (5 bases). V was cut by 4 bases and J by 4 bases, with 17 bases left in between. Germline-derived CDR1 and CDR2 are SGHNT and YYREEE (reference sequence). The CDR3 has 15 residues. The CDR3 here is CASSQPTDSGYGYTF. The CDR3 DNA reads as TGTGCCAGCAGCCAACCGACAGATTCTGGCTATGGCTACACCTTC. Drawing the rest from reference TRBV5-4 and TRBJ1-2, the complete variable domain is ETGVTQSPTHLIKTRGQQVTLRCSSQSGHNTVSWYQQALGQGPQFIFQYYREEENGRGNFPPRFSGLQFPNYSSELNVNALELDDSALYLCASSQPTDSGYGYTFGSGTRLTVV.

V usage is TRBV15 and J usage is TRBJ2-3; TRBD2 agrees at 8 bases. Germline V gene sequence: CDR1 LNHNV, CDR2 YYDKDF (reference sequence). This CDR3 has 17 residues. J was trimmed by 4 bases and V by 0 bases; bases with no gene match: 9. The chain's CDR3 is CATSRDVTSVISDTQYF. DNA of the CDR3: TGTGCCACCAGCAGAGATGTGACTAGCGTCATATCAGATACGCAGTATTTT.

The chain employs TRBV29-1 and TRBJ1-1; D gene ambiguous. Germline V CDR1 and CDR2: SQVTM, ANQGSEA. Trimming stripped 8 bases from V and 4 bases from J, with 11 bases between. The CDR3 has 11 amino acids. CDR3 DNA: TGCAGCCCACGCCAGGTCACTGAAGCTTTCTTT. This codes for CSPRQVTEAFF.

V is TRBV10-2 and J is TRBJ1-1, with 10 bases fitting TRBD1. Per germline, CDR1 WSHSY and CDR2 SAAADI. Trimming removed 0 bases from V and 12 bases from J; junction bases left unmatched: 4. This CDR3 contains 13 residues. CDR3 sequence: CASSESRQGASFF. CDR3 coding DNA: TGCGCCAGCAGTGAGTCGCGACAGGGGGCGTCTTTCTTT.

The J gene is TRBJ1-1, the V gene TRBV7-2, with D possibly TRBD1 on 5 matching bases. The CDR3 sequence is 13 residues long. Germline CDR1 is SGHTA and CDR2 is FQGNSA. V was pared by 1 base and J by 5 bases, with 8 bases between. CDR3 protein: CASSLDRGTEAFF. In nucleotides, the CDR3 is TGTGCCAGCAGCTTAGATCGGGGGACTGAAGCTTTCTTT.

The chain carries TRBV2 and TRBJ1-5, with 7 bases that match TRBD1. Germline assignment: CDR1 SNHLY and CDR2 FYNNEI. V was pared by 1 base and J by 7 bases, with 4 bases of the junction left unmatched. The CDR3 consists of 14 residues. CDR3 loop: CASSEERGRQPQHF. CDR3 bases: TGTGCCAGCAGTGAAGAGAGGGGGCGACAGCCCCAGCATTTT.

The V call is TRBV5-6, the J call TRBJ2-1, with D possibly matching TRBD1 (5 bases). CDR3 length: 15 amino acids. Per the germline V gene, CDR1 is SGHDT and CDR2 is YYEEEE. V was shortened by 0 bases and J by 8 bases, with 15 bases between the two germline ends. Written as DNA, the CDR3 is TGTGCCAGCAGCTTGGGGATCGGCTGGGGCGATGAGCAGTTCTTC. It is translated as CASSLGIGWGDEQFF.

V usage is TRBV5-4 and J usage is TRBJ2-7; D is uncertain. Germline CDR1 SGHNT, CDR2 YYREEE (reference sequence). The CDR3 runs 16 residues. The V end was cut by 3 bases, the J end by 1 base, with 17 bases between. The CDR3 protein is CASSSMAPASSYEQYF. The CDR3 DNA reads TGTGCCAGCAGCTCTATGGCCCCAGCTAGTTCCTACGAGCAGTACTTC.

This chain uses TRBV28 with TRBJ1-1; TRBD1 matches 8 bases. The CDR3 runs to 15 residues. CDR1 and CDR2 from the germline V gene are MDHEN and SYDVKM. V was pared by 10 bases and J by 1 base, with 11 bases of the junction left unmatched. CDR3 sequence: CAIFQGARGNTEAFF. CDR3 DNA sequence: TGTGCCATATTCCAGGGGGCAAGGGGGAACACTGAAGCTTTCTTT.